The text below deals with one T cell receptor beta chain. This clone was counted a few times. Its target antigen remains unknown. No qualities accompany the bases; no much larger clone lies one base away. The data are from a study of cytomegalovirus exposure and HLA in healthy donors (dated by TCRdb to the late 2010s). Looking at the study overall: According to an earlier analysis of several hundred of the donors, 200 million or so T cells yielded roughly 100 million unique TCR beta sequences and about 300 Gb of sequence data. The study aimed to test whether signatures of past pathogen exposure could be identified by cataloging public T cell receptors. Of the 350 to 450 genotyped donors, around 81% fell in the genetic ancestry cluster associated with self-reported Caucasian donors. To study patterns of TCR occurrence, a later analysis re-analyzed previously published TCR beta repertoires from around 670 donors and added high-resolution HLA genotyping. All discovery cohort repertoires had been generated on a single sequencing platform. HLA typing included class I and class II loci at four-digit resolution. Rather than using new phenotypic data, the later analysis identified candidate immune exposures from TCR beta sequences and from how often those sequences occurred across donors. To predict cytomegalovirus infection status, the study combined high-throughput TCR immunosequencing, statistical association of individual TCRs with disease status, and machine learning. In addition to the first cohort of several hundred subjects, a separate validation cohort of some 120 different subjects was used. The number of typed donors differed by locus: about 620-640 for A, B, C, DRB1 and DQB1; 500 to 550 for DQA1; about 600 for DPA1; and some 470 for DPB1. An earlier analysis of a few hundred of the donors applied high-throughput TCR beta sequencing to assess whether each TCR beta V gene segment acted as functional or pseudogenic. Because of strong linkage in the cohort, five DR-DQ haplotypes were treated as single units for association and clustering. About 300 gigabases of sequencing data and 91 million or so unique TCR sequences made up an early release that covered under 750 HLA-typed donors. The T cell repertoires of around 670 subjects were profiled by immunosequencing and related to cytomegalovirus serostatus. Donor age, sex, ethnicity and CMV serostatus were compiled alongside the repertoire data. On average, roughly 240,000 unique TCR beta nucleotide sequences were sequenced per donor among some 420 genotyped donors of the cohort, with roughly 18% of those sequences being non-productive. A later genetic analysis used genome-wide SNP genotypes for about 65% of the roughly 670 donors, treating that subset as a discovery cohort.

Beyond this particular receptor, the publication reports: Most TCR sequences were seen in very few donors, while some public TCRs were found in many individuals. In a later genetic analysis, fewer N-insertions in productive TCRs were reported among donors in an Asian-associated ancestry cluster than the roughly 670-donor mean. Linkage disequilibrium might explain the correlated functional status among segregating V segments, but an unknown experimental factor could not be excluded. According to a later analysis, TCR association rates differed among HLA loci, with DRB1 alleles showing the most associated TCRs and HLA-C alleles showing the fewest. Cytomegalovirus status was reported to be diagnosed by the classifier with high specificity and sensitivity in both the original and validation cohorts. Some IMGT-functional V segments, including TRBV6-2 and TRBV6-3, could not be distinguished by the 87-base-pair reads and were therefore excluded. In this cohort, only TCR beta chains were sequenced, and detectable features were limited by the absence of alpha or paired-chain data. A later analysis found that most CMV-associated TCR beta chains appeared HLA-restricted, with HLA associations seemingly driven largely by CMV exposure. A later analysis found that HLA-associated TCR beta chains were more clonally expanded and had lower generation probabilities than equally common non-associated chains. A further reported finding was that TCR beta sequences accurately predicted the HLA-A and HLA-B alleles for most subjects in the first cohort. In a later analysis, several top co-occurrence clusters were reported to appear linked to parvovirus B19, influenza, CMV and Epstein-Barr virus. According to the authors, the approach could potentially be generalized to other disease states and immunological phenotypes. A few of the identified cytomegalovirus-associated TCR beta chains were confirmed in vitro to be specific for cytomegalovirus antigens. Immune exposure information for the cohort was limited to CMV serostatus. At a false discovery rate of 0.05, a later analysis linked under 20,000 TCR beta sequences to specific HLA alleles. A cluster of highly shared sequence variants was judged likely to be a technical artifact of the sequencing pipeline. When HLA alleles, especially DR and DQ, strongly co-occurred, attributing TCR associations to individual alleles was difficult. In an earlier analysis of about 600 of the donors, most TCR beta V segments appeared in productive rearrangements about 87% or about 30% of the time, broadly matching IMGT annotations. Roughly uniform sequencing depth across donors was assumed in presence/absence analyses, although this assumption may not hold. A total of 164 TCR beta chains were listed by the study as associated with cytomegalovirus. The earlier analysis of about 600 of the donors excluded around 17 rarely observed V segments, including chromosome 9 orphons, because counts were too low. Because HLA typing was unavailable for some donors at each locus, only the typed subset was used in association tests. In a later genetic analysis, a missense DCLRE1C variant was associated with V-gene and J-gene trimming of TCR beta chains, and the association was replicated in an independent cohort.

The CDR3 holds 18 amino acids from the cysteine to the phenylalanine. The DNA shown is the 54-base CDR3, in frame from base 1. At the junction V is shortened by 6 bases and J by 3 bases, with 24 bases in between. CDR1 is given as SGHNT and CDR2 as YYREEE, both from the germline V gene (reference sequence). The cohort was made up of about 610 healthy bone marrow donors. Cohort members were all nominally healthy when sampled, although unrecorded immune exposures were likely present. The donor was CMV seronegative and was included in the group of a few hundred seronegative cohort members. A peripheral blood sample was provided by each donor, and peripheral blood mononuclear cells were used for TCR beta sequencing. The Qiagen DNeasy Blood Extraction Kit was used to extract genomic DNA from the blood cell samples. Receptor libraries were prepared by the immunoSEQ multiplex PCR assay. For the multiplex PCR, a mixture combining 60 forward primers for TCR Vbeta segments and 13 reverse primers for TCR Jbeta segments was used. A multiplex PCR assay on genomic DNA amplified the CDR3 region of rearranged TCR beta genes. The Illumina HiSeq System was used to sequence the amplified TCR beta libraries as 87-base-pair reads. For the original study's pipeline: A later analysis tallied 75 million to 95 million unique TCR beta chains across the roughly 610 repertoires, and approximately 9.9 million of those chains were shared by two or more donors. Raw reads were error-corrected and collapsed into unique sequences with a nearest-neighbor algorithm that merged closely related sequences to remove PCR and sequencing errors. To assign V, D and J gene segments, CDR3 sequences were aligned to IMGT reference sequences. For a sequence to be retained, at least a six-nucleotide match to both a V gene segment and a J gene segment was required. A rearrangement was called productive if the CDR3 had no stop codons and remained in frame with V and J, and every other rearrangement was called non-productive. CDR3 was defined by IMGT convention, running from the second conserved V-encoded cysteine to the conserved J-encoded phenylalanine. In an earlier analysis of around 540 of the donors, sequences lacking an unambiguous match to a single V gene segment were excluded. An earlier analysis of a few hundred of the donors classified V segments as functional when productive rearrangements were above 56.7% and as segregating when the standard deviation between donors was above 5%. A statistical classification framework was built to diagnose cytomegalovirus status from the catalog of TCR beta chain sequences. In a later analysis, V and J genes were assigned by comparing TCR nucleotide sequences against IMGT/GENE-DB human TR gene sequences. In a later analysis, CDR3 sequences and most-parsimonious VDJ recombination scenarios were assigned using the TCRdist pipeline. In a later analysis, each TCR beta chain was defined by its CDR3 amino acid sequence together with its V-gene family, and reads lacking a unique V-gene family were excluded. As a way to deal with suspected cross-contamination and a sequencing artifact, a later analysis dropped over 550 nucleotide sequences that were highly shared and had low generation probability. For each public chain, a later analysis derived a clonal expansion index from normalized ranks of inferred template counts within each repertoire. In a later analysis, generation probabilities were computed using a VDJ recombination model fitted to out-of-frame rearrangements, and the results were checked against IGoR. Hypergeometric tests were used in a later analysis to score TCR-TCR, TCR-HLA and TCR-CMV co-occurrence, with a repertoire-size bias correction applied to the TCR pairs. In a later analysis, false discovery rates were estimated by permuting HLA or CMV assignments 20 times. A later analysis grouped co-occurring TCRs with DBSCAN, adding TCRdist sequence similarity when clustering within HLA-allele-positive subsets. Co-occurrence clustering excluded repertoires with fewer than 30,000 or more than 120,000 public chains, plus five with anomalous nucleotide sharing. Sourced from immuneACCESS, this table was stored by TCRdb with only in-frame sequences that have V and J called. A share of the clones is absent; for the studies checked, an unresolved V gene accounts for under half, and the remainder has no known explanation. The V and J calls and the clone size are those of that table, but D and trimming were determined from the DNA. Recorded for this sample are about 97,000 clones; 73% of them occurred a single time. In total, the top ten clones hold more than 3% of the sample.

In this chain, TRBV5-4 is recombined with TRBJ2-2, and the D gene may be TRBD1, 7 bases matching. The TCR comes from a man between 40 and 49 years old in good health and CMV-seronegative. The sample taken for sequencing was PBMCs. The CDR3 sequence is CASTAEGRSGGHTGELFF. The DNA is TGTGCCAGCACCGCGGAGGGTAGATCAGGGGGGCACACCGGGGAGCTGTTTTTT.